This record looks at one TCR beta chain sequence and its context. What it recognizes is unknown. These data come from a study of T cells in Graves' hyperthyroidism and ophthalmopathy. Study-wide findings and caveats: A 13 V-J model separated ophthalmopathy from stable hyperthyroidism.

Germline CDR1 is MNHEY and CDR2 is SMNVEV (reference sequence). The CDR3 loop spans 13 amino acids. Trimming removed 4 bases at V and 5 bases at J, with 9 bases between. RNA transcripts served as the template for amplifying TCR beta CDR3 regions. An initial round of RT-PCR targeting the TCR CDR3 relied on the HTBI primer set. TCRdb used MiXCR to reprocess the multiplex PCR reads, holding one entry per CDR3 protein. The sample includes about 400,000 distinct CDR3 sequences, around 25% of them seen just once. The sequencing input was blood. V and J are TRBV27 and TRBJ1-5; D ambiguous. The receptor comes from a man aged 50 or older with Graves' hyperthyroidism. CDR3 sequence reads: CASSSAAYQPQHF. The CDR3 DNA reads TGTGCCAGCAGTTCGGCAGCGTATCAGCCCCAGCATTTT.